A single T cell receptor beta chain is shown here with its context. J lost 2 bases, V lost 7 bases, and 10 bases had no gene match. This CDR3 has 16 amino acids. From germline, CDR1 is LGHDT and CDR2 YNNKEL (reference sequence). Cohort assignment relied on participant-reported clinical history. Generated by immunoSEQ multiplex PCR, the TCRdb table keeps only in-frame clones and is missing some. The sample carries 140,000 or so clones, around four fifths recorded once. The data stem from a study of blood T cell repertoires in COVID-19. The TCR comes from a woman between 35 and 50 years old who had recovered from COVID-19. Sequenced material: PBMCs or T cells enriched from blood (not recorded which). This sequence joins TRBV3-1 (or the pseudogene TRBV3-2) and TRBJ2-5, with 10 bases lining up with TRBD2. The CDR3 DNA reads as TGTGCCAGCACCCCAAGTTCTAGCGGGGGTCAAGAGACCCAGTACTTC. It specifies CASTPSSSGGQETQYF.